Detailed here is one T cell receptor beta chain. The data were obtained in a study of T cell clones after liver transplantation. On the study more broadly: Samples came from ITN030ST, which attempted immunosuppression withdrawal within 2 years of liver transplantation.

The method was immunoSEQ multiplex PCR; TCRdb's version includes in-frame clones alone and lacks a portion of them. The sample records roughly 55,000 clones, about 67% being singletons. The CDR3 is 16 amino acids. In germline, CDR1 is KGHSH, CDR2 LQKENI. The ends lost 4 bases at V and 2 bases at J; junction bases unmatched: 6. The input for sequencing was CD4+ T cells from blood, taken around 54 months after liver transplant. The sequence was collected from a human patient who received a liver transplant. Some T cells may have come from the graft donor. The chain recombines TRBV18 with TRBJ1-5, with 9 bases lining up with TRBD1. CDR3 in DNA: TGTGCCAGCTCACTGGGACAGGGAAGTGGCAATCAGCCCCAGCATTTT. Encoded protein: CASSLGQGSGNQPQHF.